Listed below are T cell receptor beta chains from one sample, sequenced in a study of blood T cell repertoires in COVID-19. Only in-frame clones appear in the TCRdb table, and some are missing; sequencing was by immunoSEQ multiplex PCR. The sample records around 68,000 clones, approximately 83% being singletons. Specimen: peripheral blood. Receptors originate from a man aged 35 to 55 with COVID-19, enrolled during active disease. Both conserved end residues are part of each CDR3. The order of the fields is D gene, J gene, V gene, CDR3 DNA, CDR3 protein. The D gene is left open where the match is weak.

>NA|TRBJ1-3|TRBV5-6
TGTGCCAGCAGTCAGTTTTGGATACAGGGTCGTAGCGGAAACACCATATATTTT
CASSQFWIQGRSGNTIYF
>TRBD1|TRBJ2-1|TRBV6-5
TGTGCCAGCAGACTCCGGGACAGGGATTACAATGAGCAGTTCTTC
CASRLRDRDYNEQFF
>NA|TRBJ1-6|TRBV30
TGTGCCTGGAAGGAGGAGGTTCGGTCTTCCTATAATTCACCCCTCCACTTT
CAWKEEVRSSYNSPLHF
>TRBD1|TRBJ1-2|TRBV19
TGTGCCAGTACACGGGACAGGGGGCGAGGGACGGAGGGCTACACCTTC
CASTRDRGRGTEGYTF
>NA|TRBJ1-2|TRBV4-1
TGCGCCAGCAGCCAAGATCAGGGCGAGAAATATGGCTACACCTTC
CASSQDQGEKYGYTF
>NA|TRBJ1-1|TRBV18
TGTGCCAGCTCGGGCCGCTTATTGGCTGAAGCTTTCTTT
CASSGRLLAEAFF
>NA|TRBJ1-5|TRBV7-6
TGTGCCAGCAGCTTAGAAGAGGCGAGGAGCAATCAGCCCCAGCATTTT
CASSLEEARSNQPQHF
>TRBD2|TRBJ2-7|TRBV6-1
TGTGCCAGCAGTGCGGGGCCGGGGGGTTATTACGACGAGCAGTACTTC
CASSAGPGGYYDEQYF
>NA|TRBJ2-7|TRBV29-1
TGCAGCGTTCGGGGTGACACCTACGAGCAGTACTTC
CSVRGDTYEQYF
>NA|TRBJ1-2|TRBV19
TGTGCCAGTAGTATTGTGGCTGAGGGTGGCTACACCTTC
CASSIVAEGGYTF
>NA|TRBJ2-2|TRBV27
TGTGCCAGCAGTTTATGGCCCGGGGAGCTGTTTTTT
CASSLWPGELFF
>NA|TRBJ2-1|TRBV10-3
TGTGCCACCTCCCCCGGGGGATACTACAATGAGCAGTTCTTC
CATSPGGYYNEQFF
>NA|TRBJ1-2|TRBV6-5
TGTGCCAGCAGTACTACATTGGGGCTGAACTATGGCTACACCTTC
CASSTTLGLNYGYTF
>NA|TRBJ1-3|TRBV5-4
TGTGCCAGCAGCCAGGACTCCTACTCTGGAAACACCATATATTTT
CASSQDSYSGNTIYF
>NA|TRBJ1-1|TRBV11-2
TGTGCCAGCAGTTCCGTGCATGGGCCTGAAGCTTTCTTT
CASSSVHGPEAFF